Below, 29 T cell receptor beta chains from the same sample are listed, as sequenced in a study of blood T cell repertoires in COVID-19. Assay: immunoSEQ multiplex PCR; the TCRdb copy retains only in-frame clones and omits some. The table includes about 17,000 clones, 87% detected once. Sequencing was performed on peripheral blood. The receptors were sampled from a man between 50 and 59 years old with active COVID-19.

This chain uses TRBV7-2 with TRBJ2-3; tentatively, D is TRBD2 (5 bases). Trimming pared 1 base from V and 0 bases from J, leaving 14 bases between. CDR1 and CDR2 from the germline V gene are SGHTA and FQGNSA. The CDR3 runs to 17 residues. The CDR3 sequence: CASSLVYTAASTDTQYF. CDR3 coding DNA: TGTGCCAGCAGCTTAGTGTATACAGCGGCTAGCACAGATACGCAGTATTTT.

The CDR3 loop reads CASSAQAPGHRNTEAFF. CDR3 coding DNA: TGTGCCAGCAGTGCTCAAGCCCCGGGACACCGGAACACTGAAGCTTTCTTT. This rearrangement joins TRBV25-1 to TRBJ1-1, with D perhaps matching TRBD1 (6 bases). This CDR3 has 17 amino acids. V gave up 4 bases and J gave up 1 base, with 19 bases separating them. From germline, CDR1 is MGHDK and CDR2 SYGVNS.

The J gene is TRBJ2-1, the V gene TRBV4-3; D is possibly TRBD1 (5 bases). V was pared by 1 base and J by 3 bases, with 10 bases between. CDR1 and CDR2 (germline): LGHNA, YSLEER. The CDR3 is made up of 15 amino acids. This chain's CDR3 is CASSQARELYNEQFF. The CDR3 DNA reads TGCGCCAGCAGCCAAGCCAGGGAACTCTACAATGAGCAGTTCTTC.

The chain employs TRBV6-5 and TRBJ1-1; D is perhaps TRBD1 (6 bases). Germline V CDR1 and CDR2: MNHEY, SVGAGI. Trimming stripped 10 bases from V and 2 bases from J, with 20 bases between. The CDR3 extends over 15 amino acids. CDR3 nucleotide sequence: TGTGCCACCGGGTTACAGGGTCTTACAAACACTGAAGCTTTCTTT. It codes for CATGLQGLTNTEAFF.

The chain is built from TRBV4-2 and TRBJ2-1, with a tentative D call TRBD2 (6 bases). The CDR3 is 17 amino acids. V lost 1 base and J 7 bases, leaving 20 bases between the germline ends. Germline V gene sequence: CDR1 LGHNA, CDR2 YNFKEQ. CDR3 DNA: TGTGCCAGCAGCCAAGTCCTTATGGGCGGGGCGGATAATGAGCAGTTCTTC. Translated, it gives CASSQVLMGGADNEQFF.

The chain employs TRBV19 and TRBJ1-5; no firm D call. There are 13 residues in the CDR3. The ends were cut back, 3 bases at V and 9 bases at J, with 12 bases in the middle. Germline V gene sequence: CDR1 LNHDA, CDR2 SQIVND (reference sequence). The CDR3 protein is CASSIGWEGPQHF. The CDR3 coding sequence is TGTGCCAGTAGTATTGGGTGGGAGGGGCCCCAGCATTTT.

The genes are TRBV15 and TRBJ2-7; TRBD1 agrees at 8 bases. CDR1 LNHNV and CDR2 YYDKDF come from the germline V gene (reference sequence). This CDR3 is 14 amino acids long. The V segment lost 4 bases and the J segment 6 bases; nucleotides outside the gene matches: 8. CDR3 region: CATSTAGGLGEQYF. Written as DNA, the CDR3 is TGTGCCACCAGCACGGCAGGGGGCTTAGGCGAGCAGTACTTC.

The chain links TRBV5-4 to TRBJ2-3, with TRBD2 as a possible D gene (6 bases). The CDR3 covers 15 residues. The germline V and J ends were trimmed by 1 base and 4 bases, with 13 bases remaining between them. CDR1 is SGHNT, CDR2 YYREEE, per germline (reference sequence). CDR3 nucleotides: TGTGCCAGCAGCTTGAGTAGGAGGGCCGCAGATACGCAGTATTTT. Its protein product is CASSLSRRAADTQYF.

CDR3 sequence (DNA): TGTGCCAGCAGTTTATGGGGGACAGGGAACACCGGGGAGCTGTTTTTT. Its translation: CASSLWGTGNTGELFF. The chain combines TRBV28 with TRBJ2-2, with 8 bases fitting TRBD1. Germline assignment: CDR1 MDHEN and CDR2 SYDVKM. The V gene end was trimmed by 0 bases and the J gene end by 1 base; junction bases not matched to a gene: 1. This CDR3 region has 16 residues.

For the CDR3, the DNA is TGTGCCAGCATCCCTCACGCAAGCGGGAGGGCGGGCGAGCAGTTCTTC. Translating it yields CASIPHASGRAGEQFF. This rearrangement joins TRBV28 to TRBJ2-1; 10 bases map to TRBD2. V gave up 7 bases and J gave up 10 bases; unmatched junction bases: 16. Germline V gene sequence: CDR1 MDHEN, CDR2 SYDVKM. The CDR3 is 16 amino acids.

The chain carries TRBV5-4 and TRBJ1-4; the match to TRBD1 covers 7 bases. The V gene end was trimmed by 5 bases and the J gene end by 3 bases; junction bases not matched to a gene: 4. The germline V gene encodes CDR1 SGHNT and CDR2 YYREEE (reference sequence). The CDR3 has 14 amino acids. Here the CDR3 reads CASSSTGANEKLFF. CDR3 nucleotide sequence: TGTGCCAGCAGTAGTACAGGGGCTAATGAAAAACTGTTTTTT.

This chain connects TRBV7-2 to TRBJ2-1; 7 nucleotides match TRBD2. J was trimmed by 5 bases and V by 5 bases; bases with no gene match: 12. Germline V gives CDR1 SGHTA, CDR2 FQGNSA. The CDR3 contains 16 residues. CDR3 region: CASSVATSSNHNEQFF. The CDR3, as DNA: TGTGCCAGCAGCGTTGCGACTAGCAGTAACCACAATGAGCAGTTCTTC.

J is TRBJ2-3 and V is TRBV11-3; the match to TRBD1 covers 7 bases. This CDR3 comprises 15 residues. CDR1 is SGHNT, CDR2 YENEEA, per germline. The trim removed 5 bases at V and 0 bases at J, leaving 5 bases unmatched. CDR3 protein: CASSLRQGSTDTQYF. The CDR3 bases are TGTGCCAGCAGCCTCAGACAGGGAAGCACAGATACGCAGTATTTT.

This chain links TRBV3-1 (or the pseudogene TRBV3-2) with TRBJ1-1, with D possibly being TRBD1 (6 bases). Germline loops: CDR1 LGHDT, CDR2 YNNKEL (reference sequence). This CDR3 has 13 amino acids. V was shortened by 0 bases and J by 10 bases, with 12 bases between the two germline ends. This CDR3 reads CASSQDYRDRAFF. As DNA, the CDR3 is TGTGCCAGCAGCCAAGATTACAGGGATCGAGCTTTCTTT.

This CDR3 is CASSRGPVETQYF. The DNA of the CDR3 is TGTGCCAGCAGCCGCGGGCCTGTAGAGACCCAGTACTTC. This rearrangement joins TRBV7-3 to TRBJ2-5; the D gene is possibly TRBD2 (5 bases). The CDR3 extends over 13 amino acids. Trimming took off 5 bases at V and 4 bases at J, with 11 bases between the two ends. The germline gives CDR1 SGHTA, CDR2 FQGTGA.

This chain joins TRBV30 and TRBJ1-3, with D perhaps matching TRBD1 (5 bases). V dropped 3 bases and J dropped 4 bases, with 16 bases sitting between them. Germline-derived CDR1 and CDR2 are GTSNPN and SVGIG (reference sequence). CDR3 length: 15 amino acids. The CDR3 protein is CAWSPLGPGGNTIYF. The CDR3 nucleotides are TGTGCCTGGAGCCCCCTGGGGCCCGGGGGAAACACCATATATTTT. Drawing the rest from reference TRBV30 and TRBJ1-3, the complete variable domain is SQTIHQWPATLVQPVGSPLSLECTVEGTSNPNLYWYRQAAGRGLQLLFYSVGIGQISSEVPQNLSASRPQDRQFILSSKKLLLSDSGFYLCAWSPLGPGGNTIYFGEGSWLTVV.

The rearrangement links TRBV6-6 to TRBJ2-7, with D maybe TRBD1 (7 bases). Germline-derived CDR1 and CDR2 are MNHNY and SVGAGI (reference sequence). The CDR3 length is 14 residues. Trimming stripped 2 bases from V and 1 base from J, with 9 bases between. CDR3 DNA sequence: TGTGCCAGCAGTTACGCGGGACAGTCCTACGAGCAGTACTTC. Amino acids: CASSYAGQSYEQYF.

V usage is TRBV6-5 and J usage is TRBJ2-7, with D uncertain. This CDR3 spans 12 amino acids. Germline V lookup: CDR1 MNHEY, CDR2 SVGAGI. V lost 8 bases and J lost 0, with 8 bases in between. The CDR3 DNA is TGTGCCAGCGTCGGTAGCTCCTACGAGCAGTACTTC. Its translation: CASVGSSYEQYF.

V is TRBV3-1 (or the pseudogene TRBV3-2) and J is TRBJ2-7; D is perhaps TRBD2 (5 bases). The germline gives CDR1 LGHDT, CDR2 YNNKEL (reference sequence). The V gene lost 4 bases and the J gene lost 0 bases, with 10 bases spanning the gap. The CDR3 is 14 amino acids. The CDR3 is CASSREGSSYEQYF. CDR3 DNA: TGTGCCAGCAGCCGCGAGGGTAGCTCCTACGAGCAGTACTTC.

The chain joins TRBV19 to TRBJ2-5, with 11 bases identical to TRBD2. V was pared by 0 bases and J by 0 bases, with 9 bases of the junction left unmatched. The length of the CDR3 is 19 residues. Germline V lookup: CDR1 LNHDA, CDR2 SQIVND (reference sequence). In DNA, the CDR3 is TGTGCCAGTAGTATAGACCACGGGACTAGCGGATTGTACCAAGAGACCCAGTACTTC. The encoded protein is CASSIDHGTSGLYQETQYF. Drawing the rest from reference TRBV19 and TRBJ2-5, the complete variable domain is DGGITQSPKYLFRKEGQNVTLSCEQNLNHDAMYWYRQDPGQGLRLIYYSQIVNDFQKGDIAEGYSVSREKKESFPLTVTSAQKNPTAFYLCASSIDHGTSGLYQETQYFGPGTRLLVL.

This sequence joins TRBV27 and TRBJ2-2, with 9 bases aligning to TRBD2. The CDR3 consists of 15 residues. The trim removed 4 bases at V and 9 bases at J, leaving 9 bases unmatched. The V gene's germline CDR1 is MNHEY and CDR2 SMNVEV (reference sequence). CDR3 sequence: CASSSVAGAWRELFF. The DNA for the CDR3 is TGTGCCAGCAGTTCGGTAGCGGGAGCATGGCGGGAGCTGTTTTTT.

The CDR3 DNA reads TGTGCCAGCAGAGAGGACAGGGCCACCCTCCACTTT. Encoded protein: CASREDRATLHF. The J gene is TRBJ1-6, the V gene TRBV2; 8 nucleotides align to TRBD1. Trimming removed 6 bases from V and 14 bases from J; junction bases left unmatched: 6. This CDR3 is 12 amino acids long. Germline values: CDR1 SNHLY, CDR2 FYNNEI.

The chain recombines TRBV2 with TRBJ1-5, with D possibly matching TRBD1 (6 bases). The CDR3 runs to 11 residues. Germline V lookup: CDR1 SNHLY, CDR2 FYNNEI. The V end was cut by 5 bases, the J end by 12 bases, with 11 bases between. The CDR3 DNA follows: TGTGCCAGCAGTCTCAGGGGCCTCCAGCATTTT. This gives the protein CASSLRGLQHF.

The V gene is TRBV18, the J gene TRBJ2-7; 9 bases are shared with TRBD2. Germline trimming cut 3 bases from V and 3 bases from J; bases unmatched to any gene: 9. The CDR3 length is 16 residues. Germline assignment: CDR1 KGHSH and CDR2 LQKENI. The DNA for the CDR3 is TGTGCCAGCTCACCGCCCGATCTAGCGGGAAACTACGAGCAGTACTTC. Protein: CASSPPDLAGNYEQYF.

The chain carries TRBV27 and TRBJ2-3; 7 nucleotides align to TRBD2. The V gene's germline CDR1 is MNHEY and CDR2 SMNVEV (reference sequence). Losses at the gene ends were 7 bases for V and 4 bases for J; bases not matched to a gene: 11. The CDR3 extends over 15 amino acids. Written as DNA, the CDR3 is TGTGCCAGCAACCACTGGCGCGGGAGTCCAGATACGCAGTATTTT. Protein sequence: CASNHWRGSPDTQYF.

This chain links TRBV7-2 with TRBJ1-3; D remains ambiguous. Germline V gives CDR1 SGHTA, CDR2 FQGNSA. Trimming took off 5 bases at V and 9 bases at J, with 8 bases between the two ends. This CDR3 spans 11 amino acids. The CDR3 sequence is CASSDLGTIYF. The DNA for the CDR3 is TGTGCCAGCAGCGACTTGGGCACCATATATTTT.

The J gene is TRBJ2-7, the V gene TRBV28; perhaps TRBD1 as D (6 bases). This CDR3 has 15 residues. Germline assignment: CDR1 MDHEN and CDR2 SYDVKM. Trimming removed 1 base at V and 0 bases at J, with 10 bases between. This chain's CDR3 is CASSLSRGYSYEQYF. Here the CDR3 DNA reads TGTGCCAGCAGTTTATCCAGGGGATACTCCTACGAGCAGTACTTC.

This clone was detected once. The chain employs TRBV7-2 and TRBJ2-7; a weak D match, TRBD2 (6 bases). This CDR3 comprises 15 residues. The V end was cut by 1 base, the J end by 7 bases, with 17 bases between. CDR1 SGHTA and CDR2 FQGNSA come from the germline V gene. The chain's CDR3 is CASSLVAGPSREQYF. CDR3 DNA sequence: TGTGCCAGCAGCTTAGTGGCGGGGCCTTCTAGAGAGCAGTACTTC.

The CDR3 bases are TGTGCCAGCAGCCTCGGAGGCAGGGGGGCCTATAGCAATCAGCCCCAGCATTTT. Amino acid sequence: CASSLGGRGAYSNQPQHF. This chain links TRBV7-2 with TRBJ1-5; 7 bases map to TRBD1. The trim removed 5 bases at V and 0 bases at J, leaving 13 bases unmatched. Germline CDR1 is SGHTA and CDR2 is FQGNSA. The CDR3 is made up of 18 amino acids.